This T cell receptor (beta chain) originates from a study of OX40 agonist ivuxolimab in advanced cancers. About the research overall: Patients were given ivuxolimab, an antibody that agonizes OX40 (CD134). Dose-escalation subjects each had hepatocellular carcinoma, melanoma, renal cell or head and neck cancer.

Notes on the study in general: Averaging showed that CD8+ T cells had more expanded clones than CD4+ did. With doses of 0.1-3.0 mg/kg, partial responders showed among the lowest clonal expansion.

This clone has just a few counts. As yet, its antigen is unknown. Measured with immunoSEQ multiplex PCR; TCRdb has only the in-frame clones, and not every one. The sample consists of roughly 68,000 clones, about nine tenths of them appearing once. Germline V lookup: CDR1 LGHNA, CDR2 YSLEER. CDR3 size: 14 residues. Deletions cut 0 bases from V and 1 base from J, with 6 bases between. The source material was CD4+ or CD8+ T cells sorted from blood, sampled in a trial of the OX40 agonist ivuxolimab. The receptor comes from an adult with an advanced solid tumor such as melanoma, head and neck, liver or kidney cancer. V gene TRBV4-3 combines with J gene TRBJ1-2; D is undetermined. CDR3: CASSQESFNYGYTF. In DNA, the CDR3 is TGCGCCAGCAGCCAAGAGAGCTTTAACTATGGCTACACCTTC.